These 18 T cell receptor beta chains share one sample of origin, sequenced in a study of blood T cell repertoires in COVID-19. This table comes from immunoSEQ multiplex PCR, and its TCRdb copy is limited to in-frame clones, with some not included. The repertoire consists of about 170,000 clones, with about 89% occurring once and the leading ten covering less than 3.5%. Material for sequencing was peripheral blood. The receptors come from a man between 65 and 85 years old with acute or convalescent COVID-19.

The chain couples TRBV3-1 (or the pseudogene TRBV3-2) to TRBJ1-5; D gene ambiguous. The CDR3 consists of 13 residues. Trimming took off 0 bases at V and 5 bases at J, with 5 bases between the two ends. CDR1 and CDR2 (germline): LGHDT, YNNKEL (reference sequence). CDR3 DNA sequence: TGTGCCAGCAGCCAAGATGCAGATCAGCCCCAGCATTTT. Translated: CASSQDADQPQHF.

CDR3 sequence: CASSLGPGDPYEQYF. CDR3 DNA sequence: TGTGCCAGCAGTTTAGGGCCGGGGGACCCCTACGAGCAGTACTTC. J is TRBJ2-7 and V is TRBV28, with D possibly being TRBD2 (6 bases). CDR3 length: 15 residues. With 2 bases removed from V and 2 bases from J, the gap between germline ends came to 13 bases. The germline gives CDR1 MDHEN, CDR2 SYDVKM.

The gene calls are TRBV5-5 and TRBJ1-6, with D unresolved. The CDR3 runs 13 residues. Germline-derived CDR1 and CDR2 are SGHKS and YYEKEE (reference sequence). V lost 1 base, J lost 10 bases, and 9 bases lay in between. DNA for the CDR3: TGTGCCAGCAGCTTGCTTGAGGGATCACCCCTCCACTTT. It specifies CASSLLEGSPLHF. The full variable domain, its missing parts supplied by reference TRBV5-5 and TRBJ1-6, is DAGVTQSPTHLIKTRGQQVTLRCSPISGHKSVSWYQQVLGQGPQFIFQYYEKEERGRGNFPDRFSARQFPNYSSELNVNALLLGDSALYLCASSLLEGSPLHFGNGTRLTVT.

The rearrangement links TRBV18 to TRBJ1-1; TRBD1 matches 7 bases. The CDR3 has 12 residues. In germline, CDR1 is KGHSH, CDR2 LQKENI. V gave up 2 bases and J gave up 11 bases; unmatched junction bases: 5. CDR3 nucleotides: TGTGCCAGCTCACCATGGGACAGAGGGGCTTTCTTT. Encoded protein: CASSPWDRGAFF. Together with reference TRBV18 and TRBJ1-1, the CDR3 gives the full variable domain: NAGVMQNPRHLVRRRGQEARLRCSPMKGHSHVYWYRQLPEEGLKFMVYLQKENIIDESGMPKERFSAEFPKEGPSILRIQQVVRGDSAAYFCASSPWDRGAFFGQGTRLTVV.

The chain carries TRBV5-4 and TRBJ2-1; 7 bases align to TRBD2. The junction had 7 bases not matched to a gene; V was cut back by 7 bases and J by 9 bases. The CDR3 spans 12 residues. Germline CDR1 SGHNT, CDR2 YYREEE (reference sequence). CDR3 bases: TGTGCCAGCGCCTCCCGGGGGGTTGAGCAGTTCTTC. As protein: CASASRGVEQFF.

The CDR3 DNA sequence: TGTGCCACCAGCAGAGACCCACTTAATGAAAAACTGTTTTTT. This gives the protein CATSRDPLNEKLFF. V and J are TRBV15 and TRBJ1-4, with no clear D. This CDR3 has 14 residues. V was shortened by 0 bases and J by 4 bases, with 6 bases between the two germline ends. Germline CDR1 reads LNHNV; CDR2 reads YYDKDF (reference sequence).

In DNA form, the CDR3 reads TGTGCCAGCAGAAGGGGCGGAGATTCAGATACGCAGTATTTT. Protein sequence: CASRRGGDSDTQYF. The V call is TRBV7-3, the J call TRBJ2-3, with D tentatively TRBD1 (5 bases). The CDR3 runs 14 residues. Deletions cut 6 bases from V and 4 bases from J, with 14 bases between. Germline CDR1 reads SGHTA; CDR2 reads FQGTGA.

A single count supports this clone. The chain recombines TRBV9 with TRBJ2-7, with D possibly matching TRBD1 (5 bases). Trimming pared 4 bases from V and 3 bases from J, leaving 14 bases between. The CDR3 spans 14 residues. In germline, CDR1 is SGDLS, CDR2 YYNGEE. The CDR3 here is CASSMDSDSYEQYF. The CDR3 coding sequence is TGTGCCAGCAGCATGGATTCTGACAGCTACGAGCAGTACTTC.

This sequence joins TRBV9 and TRBJ1-1; 9 bases are a match to TRBD1. Germline lookup yields CDR1 SGDLS and CDR2 YYNGEE. Trimming removed 0 bases from V and 5 bases from J; junction bases left unmatched: 5. CDR3 length equals 15 residues. CDR3 sequence (DNA): TGTGCCAGCAGCGTAGACAGGGGGCCCAGGACTGAAGCTTTCTTT. Amino acids: CASSVDRGPRTEAFF.

The rearrangement joins TRBV18 to TRBJ2-1; 13 nucleotides agree with TRBD2. Germline V CDR1 and CDR2: KGHSH, LQKENI. The CDR3 totals 16 residues. Germline trimming cut 5 bases from V and 7 bases from J; bases unmatched to any gene: 8. CDR3 DNA sequence: TGTGCCAGCTCATCAGTGGGACTAGCGGGGCTGAATGAGCAGTTCTTC. It codes for CASSSVGLAGLNEQFF.

This chain links TRBV19 with TRBJ1-2, with D possibly matching TRBD1 (5 bases). CDR1 is LNHDA and CDR2 is SQIVND in the germline V gene (reference sequence). V shed 5 bases and J shed 8 bases, with 15 bases lying between them. This CDR3 contains 13 residues. CDR3 residues: CASSAQTAGGYTF. Here the CDR3 DNA reads TGTGCCAGTAGTGCCCAGACAGCCGGAGGCTACACCTTC. The full variable domain, in which reference TRBV19 and TRBJ1-2 provide the parts outside the CDR3, is DGGITQSPKYLFRKEGQNVTLSCEQNLNHDAMYWYRQDPGQGLRLIYYSQIVNDFQKGDIAEGYSVSREKKESFPLTVTSAQKNPTAFYLCASSAQTAGGYTFGSGTRLTVV.

The chain links TRBV12-3 or TRBV12-4 to TRBJ1-1; TRBD1 aligns across 8 bases. Losses at the gene ends were 6 bases for V and 4 bases for J; bases not matched to a gene: 4. The CDR3 covers 13 residues. CDR3 residues: CASRGQVLTEAFF. The DNA for the CDR3 is TGTGCCAGCAGGGGACAGGTCCTCACTGAAGCTTTCTTT.

Concerning this clone itself: This same CDR3 is encoded by further DNA sequences in the sample. The chain links TRBV7-9 to TRBJ1-4; maybe TRBD1 (6 bases). CDR3 length equals 13 residues. Trimming shortened V by 5 bases and J by 8 bases, and 12 bases separated the two germline ends. Germline CDR1 is SEHNR and CDR2 is FQNEAQ (reference sequence). The CDR3 DNA sequence: TGTGCCAGCAGCCTAAGCGGGGGCGAAAAACTGTTTTTT. Translation: CASSLSGGEKLFF.

The CDR3 nucleotides read TGTGCCTCCCAGGGGGTTATGGTTGGCTACACCTTC. As protein: CASQGVMVGYTF. The chain links TRBV28 to TRBJ1-2, with 7 bases matching TRBD1. Trimming took 11 bases from V and 7 from J; bases not matched to a gene: 10. Germline loops: CDR1 MDHEN, CDR2 SYDVKM. This CDR3 region has 12 residues.

V usage is TRBV4-1 and J usage is TRBJ1-5; 7 bases align to TRBD1. Germline CDR1 and CDR2: MGHRA and YSYEKL. With V trimmed by 4 bases and J by 5 bases, 2 bases remained unmatched. The CDR3 runs to 13 residues. This chain's CDR3 is CASSPQGDQPQHF. The CDR3 DNA reads as TGCGCCAGCAGCCCCCAGGGGGATCAGCCCCAGCATTTT.

The chain carries TRBV4-1 and TRBJ2-5, with 9 bases that match TRBD2. The V segment lost 5 bases and the J segment 7 bases; nucleotides outside the gene matches: 11. This CDR3 has 15 residues. The germline CDR1 and CDR2 sequences are MGHRA and YSYEKL. CDR3 region: CASSIPGLAGGTQYF. The CDR3 DNA sequence: TGCGCCAGCAGCATACCGGGACTAGCAGGGGGGACCCAGTACTTC.

This rearrangement joins TRBV11-3 to TRBJ1-1; no clear D. This CDR3 has 14 amino acids. Trimming stripped 0 bases from V and 8 bases from J, with 13 bases between. In germline, CDR1 is SGHNT, CDR2 YENEEA. In nucleotides, the CDR3 is TGTGCCAGCAGCTTAGATAGCAGGTCGGGGGAAGCTTTCTTT. Its protein product is CASSLDSRSGEAFF. The whole variable domain, filled in from reference TRBV11-3 and TRBJ1-1, reads EAGVVQSPRYKIIEKKQPVAFWCNPISGHNTLYWYLQNLGQGPELLIRYENEEAVDDSQLPKDRFSAERLKGVDSTLKIQPAELGDSAVYLCASSLDSRSGEAFFGQGTRLTVV.

This chain connects TRBV4-2 to TRBJ1-2; the D gene is possibly TRBD1 (6 bases). The V gene lost 0 bases and the J gene lost 6 bases, with 17 bases spanning the gap. The germline gives CDR1 LGHNA, CDR2 YNFKEQ. This CDR3 region has 16 residues. The CDR3 DNA follows: TGTGCCAGCAGCCAAGAGTATCTAGGGGCAGGGGATGGCTACACCTTC. Amino acid sequence: CASSQEYLGAGDGYTF.